This T cell receptor beta chain was captured by sequencing in a study of cytomegalovirus exposure and HLA in healthy donors. Study-level results: Researchers reportedly found TCR beta sequences accurately predicted most subjects' HLA-A and HLA-B alleles.

About this clone itself: The antigen remains undetermined.

With 60 Vbeta and 13 Jbeta primers, the PCR was carried out. Some clones are missing from TCRdb's copy, which holds only in-frame ones; the method was immunoSEQ multiplex PCR. The sample shows 95,000 or so clones, just under 70% of them seen only once. This clonotype was obtained from a woman aged 50 to 65 in good health and CMV-seropositive. The sequenced sample was PBMCs.

CDR3 in amino acids: CASSLTGDTEAFF. DNA of the CDR3: TGTGCCAGCAGTTTGACAGGGGACACTGAAGCTTTCTTT. The chain carries TRBV28 and TRBJ1-1, with TRBD1 matching over 8 bases. Trimming removed 3 bases from V and 3 bases from J; junction bases left unmatched: 0. Germline V gives CDR1 MDHEN, CDR2 SYDVKM. The length of the CDR3 is 13 residues.